One sample yielded the 4 T cell receptor beta chains listed below, sequenced in a study of blood T cell repertoires in COVID-19. Repertoires were generated with immunoSEQ multiplex PCR, while TCRdb's copy carries only in-frame clones and drops some. The data contain roughly 130,000 clones, about four fifths of them seen just once; the ten biggest clones take up roughly 3%. Sequenced sample: peripheral blood. Receptor source: a woman older than 75 with acute or convalescent COVID-19.

The chain joins TRBV3-1 (or the pseudogene TRBV3-2) to TRBJ1-4, with D possibly being TRBD1 (5 bases). The CDR3 is 15 amino acids. V lost 5 bases and J lost 5, with 15 bases in between. Germline-derived CDR1 and CDR2 are LGHDT and YNNKEL (reference sequence). The CDR3 DNA sequence: TGTGCCAGCAGCTCCGCCGGGACTGGGAATGAAAAACTGTTTTTT. It encodes CASSSAGTGNEKLFF.

The J gene is TRBJ1-5, the V gene TRBV4-1; TRBD1 matches at 9 bases. The CDR3 is 19 residues long. Germline assignment: CDR1 MGHRA and CDR2 YSYEKL. V was pared by 0 bases and J by 2 bases, with 11 bases of the junction left unmatched. This CDR3 is CASSQDDTGTGFRNQPQHF. The CDR3 nucleotides are TGCGCCAGCAGCCAAGATGACACCGGGACAGGGTTCCGCAATCAGCCCCAGCATTTT.

V is TRBV12-5 and J is TRBJ1-1; no reliable D call. The CDR3 totals 13 residues. V lost 4 bases, J lost 3 bases, and 9 bases lay in between. CDR1 and CDR2 from the germline V gene are LGHNT and FRNRAP. The CDR3, as DNA: TGTGCTAGTGGTTATGAGGTAGACACTGAAGCTTTCTTT. Translating gives CASGYEVDTEAFF.

This sequence joins TRBV3-1 (or the pseudogene TRBV3-2) and TRBJ2-2; 12 nucleotides line up with TRBD2. V was pared by 6 bases and J by 3 bases, with 8 bases of the junction left unmatched. This CDR3 contains 17 residues. From germline, CDR1 is LGHDT and CDR2 YNNKEL (reference sequence). DNA for the CDR3: TGTGCCAGCAGTCTAACTAGCGGGGGGTCCTACACCGGGGAGCTGTTTTTT. Its translation is CASSLTSGGSYTGELFF.